The T cell receptor beta chain described here comes from a study of blood T cell repertoires in COVID-19. Study as a whole: Researchers got acute and convalescent COVID-19 samples from the United States, Italy and Spain.

In the authors' workflow: Quantification of nucleated cells was approximated via reference gene primer amplification. TCRdb keeps only in-frame clones here, not all; method: immunoSEQ multiplex PCR. V and J calls and clone size are given by that table; D and trimming were obtained from the DNA. The sample holds hundreds of thousands of clones, over 80% seen once. Germline V gene sequence: CDR1 SNHLY, CDR2 FYNNEI. Losses at the gene ends were 3 bases for V and 1 base for J; bases not matched to a gene: 10. The CDR3 contains 17 residues. The count of this clone is one. The chain recombines TRBV2 with TRBJ1-2; 8 bases fit TRBD1. The TCR sequence derives from a woman between 50 and 59 years old with COVID-19, enrolled during active disease. The sequenced sample consisted of peripheral blood. CDR3 amino acids: CASSDRDRPESNYGYTF. The CDR3, as DNA: TGTGCCAGCAGTGACCGGGACAGGCCCGAAAGTAACTATGGCTACACCTTC.